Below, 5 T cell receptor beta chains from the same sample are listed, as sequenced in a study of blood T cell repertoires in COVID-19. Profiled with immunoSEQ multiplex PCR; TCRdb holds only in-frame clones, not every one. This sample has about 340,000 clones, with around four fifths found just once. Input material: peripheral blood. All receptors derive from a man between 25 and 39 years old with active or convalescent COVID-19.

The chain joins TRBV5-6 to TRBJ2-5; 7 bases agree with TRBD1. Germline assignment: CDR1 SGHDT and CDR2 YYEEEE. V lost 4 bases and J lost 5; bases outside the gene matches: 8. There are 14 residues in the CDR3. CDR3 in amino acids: CASSPRGNFETQYF. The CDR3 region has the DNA TGTGCCAGCAGCCCCAGGGGGAACTTTGAGACCCAGTACTTC.

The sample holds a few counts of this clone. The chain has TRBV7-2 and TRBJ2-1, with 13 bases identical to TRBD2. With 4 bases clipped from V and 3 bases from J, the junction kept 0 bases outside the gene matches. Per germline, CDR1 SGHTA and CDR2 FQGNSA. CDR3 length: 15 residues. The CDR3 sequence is CASSWTSGGYNEQFF. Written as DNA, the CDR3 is TGTGCCAGCAGCTGGACTAGCGGGGGCTACAATGAGCAGTTCTTC.

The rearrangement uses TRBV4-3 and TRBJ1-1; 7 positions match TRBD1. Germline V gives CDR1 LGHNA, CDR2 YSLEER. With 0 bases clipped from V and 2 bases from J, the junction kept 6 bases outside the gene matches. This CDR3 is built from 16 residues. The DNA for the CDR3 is TGCGCCAGCAGCCAAGATCGAGCAGGGGGAAACACTGAAGCTTTCTTT. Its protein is CASSQDRAGGNTEAFF.

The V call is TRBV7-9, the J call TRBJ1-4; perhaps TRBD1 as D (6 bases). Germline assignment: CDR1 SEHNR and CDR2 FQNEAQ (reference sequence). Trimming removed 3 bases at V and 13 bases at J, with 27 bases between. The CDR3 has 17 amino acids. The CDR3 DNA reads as TGTGCCAGCAGCTTGCCCCGGCCGGACAGCTACTATACGGGACTGTTTTTT. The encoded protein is CASSLPRPDSYYTGLFF.

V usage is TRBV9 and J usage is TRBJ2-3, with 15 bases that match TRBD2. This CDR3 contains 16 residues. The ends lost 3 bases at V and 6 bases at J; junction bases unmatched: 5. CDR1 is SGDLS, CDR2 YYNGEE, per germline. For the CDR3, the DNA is TGTGCCAGCAGCGACACCGGGACTAGCGGGAGGGATACGCAGTATTTT. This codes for CASSDTGTSGRDTQYF.